This T cell receptor (beta chain) appears in the sequencing data of a study of blood T cell repertoires in COVID-19. Profiling relied on immunoSEQ multiplex PCR, and the TCRdb table lists in-frame clones only, not all of them. This table has some 320,000 clones, 75% to 90% appearing once. The origin of this receptor is a woman under 40 who had been exposed to COVID-19. Material for sequencing was PBMCs or T cells enriched from blood (not recorded which).

The CDR3, as DNA: TGCAGTGCTCAAGAAAGGGACAGGGGGACCTTC. This codes for CSAQERDRGTF. The chain couples TRBV20-1 to TRBJ1-2; 11 nucleotides line up with TRBD1. Trimming removed 5 bases from V and 14 bases from J; junction bases left unmatched: 7. This CDR3 spans 11 amino acids. The germline V gene has CDR1 DFQATT and CDR2 SNEGSKA (reference sequence).